This T cell receptor (beta chain) was sequenced for a study of blood T cell repertoires in COVID-19. Study information: Samples representing acute and convalescent COVID-19 were sourced from the United States, Italy and Spain.

The V gene's germline CDR1 is SEHNR and CDR2 FQNEAQ (reference sequence). The CDR3 consists of 15 residues. V gave up 5 bases and J gave up 0 bases, with 11 bases separating them. As processed by the authors: Amplification from reference gene primers served as the basis for estimated nucleated cell counts. Sequencing used immunoSEQ multiplex PCR; TCRdb keeps in-frame clones, though not all of them. V and J calls plus clone size are reproduced from that table; the DNA served to infer D and trimming. Among under 85,000 clones, about 89% were seen once, and the ten largest hold 14%. V and J are TRBV7-9 and TRBJ1-5, with D uncertain. Input material: peripheral blood. This TCR was sampled from a man aged 65-85 years with active or convalescent COVID-19. For the CDR3, the DNA is TGTGCCAGCAGCCAAGACACACTTAGCAATCAGCCCCAGCATTTT. This gives the protein CASSQDTLSNQPQHF.